This passage covers 23 T cell receptor beta chains from one sample sequenced in a study of CD8+CD57+ T cells in acquired aplastic anemia. Using genomic DNA as the template, TCR beta VDJ and CDR3 profiling was carried out. TCRdb fed the reads into MiXCR, producing one record per CDR3 protein. The sample lists about 270,000 distinct CDR3 sequences, approximately 55% seen once, with around 7.6% in the top ten. The sample consisted of sorted CD4+, CD8+, or CD8+CD57+ T cells (not recorded which) from PBMCs. The receptor source for this set is a human donor with severe aplastic anemia or a healthy control (not recorded which).

This clonotype appeared once. The chain employs TRBV2 and TRBJ1-1, with 9 bases lining up with TRBD1. Germline V gene sequence: CDR1 SNHLY, CDR2 FYNNEI. The CDR3 covers 15 residues. V lost 5 bases, J lost 1 base, and 5 bases stayed unmatched. The CDR3 DNA reads TGTGCCAGCAGTCGGACAGGGGATCGGAACACTGAAGCTTTCTTT. Its translation is CASSRTGDRNTEAFF.

The V and J genes are TRBV10-3 and TRBJ2-2; D unresolved. CDR1 and CDR2 (germline): ENHRY, SYGVKD. V lost 2 bases and J 5 bases, leaving 0 bases between the germline ends. The CDR3 runs 11 residues. The CDR3 DNA reads as TGTGCCATCAGTGAGACCGGGGAGCTGTTTTTT. Its translation is CAISETGELFF.

The chain is built from TRBV6-1 and TRBJ2-7; D may correspond to TRBD1 or TRBD2 (5 bases each). The germline V gene encodes CDR1 MNHNS and CDR2 SASEGT. V dropped 8 bases and J dropped 7 bases, with 18 bases sitting between them. The CDR3 sequence is 13 residues long. The CDR3 spells CASARDPVGEQYF. CDR3 nucleotide sequence: TGTGCCAGCGCCCGGGACCCCGTCGGGGAGCAGTACTTC.

This chain uses TRBV7-8 with TRBJ2-3, with a tentative D call TRBD1 (6 bases). This CDR3 region has 13 residues. In germline, CDR1 is SGHVS, CDR2 FQNEAQ. V was shortened by 7 bases and J by 6 bases, with 14 bases between the two germline ends. The chain's CDR3 is CASNQGSFDTQYF. CDR3 nucleotide sequence: TGTGCCAGCAATCAGGGGAGTTTTGATACGCAGTATTTT.

The chain is built from TRBV6-5 and TRBJ1-4; 9 bases line up with TRBD1. The CDR3 consists of 15 residues. Germline assignment: CDR1 MNHEY and CDR2 SVGAGI. V gave up 6 bases and J gave up 4 bases; unmatched junction bases: 6. CDR3 amino acids: CASSIGTGINEKLFF. CDR3 nucleotides: TGTGCCAGCAGCATCGGGACAGGGATTAATGAAAAACTGTTTTTT.

This clonotype occurred many times. The rearrangement uses TRBV20-1 and TRBJ2-1, with 12 bases lining up with TRBD2. The V and J ends lost 2 bases and 7 bases, in that order; junction bases with no gene match: 3. This CDR3 comprises 14 residues. Germline V gene sequence: CDR1 DFQATT, CDR2 SNEGSKA (reference sequence). The CDR3, as DNA: TGCAGTGCTAGACTAGCGGGGGGGAGGAATGAGCAGTTCTTC. This translates into CSARLAGGRNEQFF.

This chain joins TRBV15 and TRBJ2-7; 8 bases align to TRBD2. The CDR3 totals 15 residues. V was clipped by 1 base and J by 3 bases; unmatched bases: 5. Germline CDR1 and CDR2: LNHNV and YYDKDF (reference sequence). This CDR3 reads CATSRGVAGSYEQYF. Written as DNA, the CDR3 is TGTGCCACCAGCAGAGGGGTAGCGGGGAGCTACGAGCAGTACTTC.

V is TRBV20-1 and J is TRBJ1-3, with 11 bases that match TRBD1. Germline CDR1 is DFQATT and CDR2 is SNEGSKA (reference sequence). CDR3 length: 18 residues. Trimming took 5 bases from V and 4 from J; bases not matched to a gene: 16. Written as DNA, the CDR3 is TGCAGTGCTCGACCCGGGACAGGGGGGGAGATTTTGGGAAACACCATATATTTT. Protein product: CSARPGTGGEILGNTIYF.

This clonotype has just a few counts. V and J are TRBV7-9 and TRBJ1-2; D is perhaps TRBD1 (5 bases). This CDR3 has 13 residues. V lost 5 bases, J lost 8 bases, and 15 bases lay in between. Germline V gives CDR1 SEHNR, CDR2 FQNEAQ (reference sequence). DNA for the CDR3: TGTGCCAGCAGCCAAGGGACCTTTATCGGCTACACCTTC. Protein sequence: CASSQGTFIGYTF.

This clonotype was observed at least ten times. The V gene is TRBV20-1, the J gene TRBJ2-7, with 11 bases matching TRBD1. The CDR3 totals 14 residues. CDR1 is DFQATT and CDR2 is SNEGSKA in the germline V gene (reference sequence). Losses at the gene ends were 5 bases for V and 1 base for J; bases not matched to a gene: 4. The CDR3 region is CSAQDRGRSYEQYF. The CDR3 nucleotides are TGCAGTGCTCAGGACAGGGGGCGATCCTACGAGCAGTACTTC.

The genes are TRBV7-9 and TRBJ1-6, with D uncertain. V was clipped by 5 bases and J by 10 bases, with 12 bases between them. Per germline, CDR1 SEHNR and CDR2 FQNEAQ (reference sequence). The CDR3 covers 13 residues. As DNA, the CDR3 is TGTGCCAGCAGCCCCACGCGAGGGTCACCCCTCCACTTT. As protein: CASSPTRGSPLHF.

This sequence joins TRBV5-1 and TRBJ1-2; D remains ambiguous. This CDR3 has 12 residues. Deletions cut 3 bases from V and 6 bases from J, with 9 bases between. In germline, CDR1 is SGHRS, CDR2 YFSETQ. The DNA for the CDR3 is TGCGCCAGCAGCTCTGGGCGGGATGGCTACACCTTC. This sequence encodes CASSSGRDGYTF.

The chain couples TRBV7-2 to TRBJ2-1; TRBD2 agrees at 9 bases. The V segment lost 5 bases and the J segment 3 bases; nucleotides outside the gene matches: 5. Germline V lookup: CDR1 SGHTA, CDR2 FQGNSA. The CDR3 runs to 15 residues. CDR3 DNA sequence: TGTGCCAGCAGCCCCGGGACTAGCATCTACAATGAGCAGTTCTTC. Its protein is CASSPGTSIYNEQFF.

This clonotype was recorded at least ten times. Without the conserved terminal phenylalanine or tryptophan, this CDR3 likely stems from a read error. Written as DNA, the CDR3 is TGTGCCAGCAGCTTGCGGTCAGATACGCAGTATTCT. This gives the protein CASSLRSDTQYS. The chain has TRBV7-2 and TRBJ2-3; D gene unclear. Per germline, CDR1 SGHTA and CDR2 FQGNSA. The CDR3 is 12 amino acids. Trimming removed 3 bases at V and 4 bases at J, with 5 bases between.

In this sample, this clonotype turned up a few times. J is TRBJ1-6 and V is TRBV2; D possibly corresponds to TRBD1 (5 bases). CDR1 is SNHLY, CDR2 FYNNEI, per germline. The CDR3 covers 14 residues. Trimming cost V 4 bases and J 3 bases, with 7 bases left between them. The CDR3 loop is CASSGRDYNSPLHF. CDR3 in DNA: TGTGCCAGCAGTGGCAGGGACTATAATTCACCCCTCCACTTT.

The chain has TRBV7-3 and TRBJ2-7; 7 bases map to TRBD1. The CDR3 is 14 amino acids. V dropped 3 bases and J dropped 3; count of bases not matched to a gene: 5. CDR1 SGHTA and CDR2 FQGTGA come from the germline V gene. The CDR3 is CASSLGQINYEQYF. CDR3 bases: TGTGCCAGCAGCTTGGGACAGATCAACTACGAGCAGTACTTC.

The V and J genes are TRBV25-1 and TRBJ2-1, with 10 bases matching TRBD1. CDR1 and CDR2 from the germline V gene are MGHDK and SYGVNS. V shed 8 bases, J shed 0 bases, and the junction held 10 bases outside the gene matches. This CDR3 comprises 17 residues. CDR3 in amino acids: CASSGTGAFDSYNEQFF. DNA of the CDR3: TGTGCCAGCTCCGGGACAGGGGCATTTGACTCCTACAATGAGCAGTTCTTC.

A single count supports this clonotype. The chain is built from TRBV5-5 and TRBJ2-7; D unclear. The V end was cut by 8 bases, the J end by 6 bases, with 12 bases between. CDR3 length: 11 amino acids. From germline, CDR1 is SGHKS and CDR2 YYEKEE (reference sequence). CDR3 sequence (DNA): TGTGCCAGTCACTGGGCAAGCGAGCAGTACTTC. This codes for CASHWASEQYF.

The chain is built from TRBV7-2 and TRBJ1-3, with unresolved D. Germline loops: CDR1 SGHTA, CDR2 FQGNSA. Deletions cut 1 base from V and 5 bases from J, with 3 bases between. The CDR3 extends over 12 amino acids. This chain's CDR3 is CASSLDRNTIYF. CDR3 in DNA: TGTGCCAGCAGCTTAGATCGAAACACCATATATTTT.

This clonotype was detected many times. This rearrangement joins TRBV10-3 to TRBJ2-5; 7 bases fit TRBD1. The CDR3 spans 14 residues. The V segment lost 2 bases and the J segment 5 bases; nucleotides outside the gene matches: 5. CDR1 ENHRY and CDR2 SYGVKD come from the germline V gene. Written as DNA, the CDR3 is TGTGCCATCAGTGAGACAGGGGTTTCGGAGACCCAGTACTTC. It codes for CAISETGVSETQYF.

The CDR3 sequence: CATSRTGTGYEQYF. Here the CDR3 DNA reads TGTGCCACCAGCAGAACCGGGACAGGATACGAGCAGTACTTC. The chain links TRBV15 to TRBJ2-7; 8 nucleotides agree with TRBD1. With V trimmed by 2 bases and J by 4 bases, 4 bases remained unmatched. The CDR3 extends over 14 amino acids. The germline V gene encodes CDR1 LNHNV and CDR2 YYDKDF (reference sequence).

In this sample, this clonotype turned up once. The chain recombines TRBV2 with TRBJ2-2; the match to TRBD2 covers 13 bases. This CDR3 has 17 residues. Losses at the gene ends were 5 bases for V and 3 bases for J; bases not matched to a gene: 6. Germline V gives CDR1 SNHLY, CDR2 FYNNEI. The CDR3 nucleotides read TGTGCCAGCAGTCCACTAGCGGGGGGGGGGGACACCGGGGAGCTGTTTTTT. Its translation: CASSPLAGGGDTGELFF.

About this clonotype: The CDR3 carries no conserved terminal phenylalanine or tryptophan, so it likely arises from a read error. The limits of the CDR3 on the DNA are not certain, so only TCRdb's listed CDR3 is given. The genes are TRBV7-3 and TRBJ1-1. Germline V lookup: CDR1 SGHTA, CDR2 FQGTGA. Inclusive of both ends, the CDR3 amounts to 13 amino acids. CDR3 in amino acids: CASRSDMNTEALS.